Each of the 19 T cell receptor beta chains below was sequenced from the same sample in a study of blood T cell repertoires in COVID-19. Here immunoSEQ multiplex PCR was the method, and the copy in TCRdb shows in-frame clones only, minus some. This sample has about 180,000 clones, with less than 85% found just once. Sequenced sample: PBMCs or T cells enriched from blood (not recorded which). Source of these receptors: a man aged 55 to 69 who had recovered from COVID-19.

This clone was seen at least ten times. The chain recombines TRBV7-7 with TRBJ1-4; 8 nucleotides line up with TRBD1. The V and J ends lost 4 bases and 6 bases, in that order; junction bases with no gene match: 7. Germline V CDR1 and CDR2: SSHAT, FNYEAQ (reference sequence). This CDR3 has 15 residues. The chain's CDR3 is CASSSGRGRDEKLFF. Written as DNA, the CDR3 is TGTGCCAGCAGCTCGGGCAGGGGGCGGGATGAAAAACTGTTTTTT.

The V and J genes are TRBV30 and TRBJ2-2, with D perhaps TRBD2 (6 bases). CDR1 and CDR2 from the germline V gene are GTSNPN and SVGIG (reference sequence). This CDR3 spans 13 amino acids. V gave up 1 base and J gave up 7 bases, with 10 bases separating them. For the CDR3, the DNA is TGTGCCTGGAGTGACGGGGGTTTCGGGGAGCTGTTTTTT. Its protein product is CAWSDGGFGELFF. Filled out from reference TRBV30 and TRBJ2-2, the complete variable domain reads SQTIHQWPATLVQPVGSPLSLECTVEGTSNPNLYWYRQAAGRGLQLLFYSVGIGQISSEVPQNLSASRPQDRQFILSSKKLLLSDSGFYLCAWSDGGFGELFFGEGSRLTVL.

This chain's CDR3 is CASSLQGTSYNEQFF. CDR3 nucleotide sequence: TGTGCCAGCAGCTTACAAGGGACTAGCTACAATGAGCAGTTCTTC. The V call is TRBV7-3, the J call TRBJ2-1; the match to TRBD2 covers 8 bases. The CDR3 loop spans 15 amino acids. Germline V gene data show CDR1 as SGHTA and CDR2 as FQGTGA. The junction had 3 bases not matched to a gene; V was cut back by 2 bases and J by 3 bases.

This clone was observed a handful of times. The rearrangement uses TRBV19 and TRBJ2-5; D is unresolved. The CDR3 is 13 residues long. With 2 bases removed from V and 2 bases from J, the gap between germline ends came to 6 bases. The germline V gene encodes CDR1 LNHDA and CDR2 SQIVND (reference sequence). The CDR3 sequence: CASSISRQETQYF. CDR3 nucleotides: TGTGCCAGTAGTATATCCAGACAAGAGACCCAGTACTTC.

This clone came up a few times. This chain uses TRBV10-3 with TRBJ1-2, with 9 bases fitting TRBD1. Losses at the gene ends were 4 bases for V and 0 bases for J; bases not matched to a gene: 12. The V gene's germline CDR1 is ENHRY and CDR2 SYGVKD. The CDR3 contains 18 residues. CDR3 sequence: CAISGTSGTGRTNYGYTF. CDR3 DNA sequence: TGTGCCATCAGTGGGACCTCCGGGACAGGGCGAACTAACTATGGCTACACCTTC.

The chain recombines TRBV9 with TRBJ2-2; D unresolved. The CDR3 length is 14 residues. The V and J ends lost 0 bases and 4 bases respectively, with 7 bases between them. Germline V gene sequence: CDR1 SGDLS, CDR2 YYNGEE. Written as DNA, the CDR3 is TGTGCCAGCAGCGTAGTGAGTGCCACCGGGGAGCTGTTTTTT. Its protein product is CASSVVSATGELFF.

The chain links TRBV3-1 (or the pseudogene TRBV3-2) to TRBJ2-7, with TRBD1 identical over 7 bases. V dropped 5 bases and J dropped 0; count of bases not matched to a gene: 10. Germline CDR1 reads LGHDT; CDR2 reads YNNKEL (reference sequence). The CDR3 consists of 16 residues. CDR3 coding DNA: TGTGCCAGCAGCGCCCGACAGGGAGTTGTCTCCTACGAGCAGTACTTC. Residues: CASSARQGVVSYEQYF.

The gene calls are TRBV19 and TRBJ2-1; 11 bases are shared with TRBD2. The CDR3 is 15 amino acids. J lost 4 bases, V lost 8 bases, and 7 bases had no gene match. In germline, CDR1 is LNHDA, CDR2 SQIVND (reference sequence). The CDR3 DNA reads as TGTGCCAGTTCCACTAGCGGGAGTTTGTACAATGAGCAGTTCTTC. Its protein is CASSTSGSLYNEQFF.

The J gene is TRBJ1-4, the V gene TRBV7-8; D is possibly TRBD1 (5 bases). This CDR3 is built from 13 residues. Germline lookup yields CDR1 SGHVS and CDR2 FQNEAQ. V was trimmed by 3 bases and J by 7 bases, leaving 9 bases between them. The CDR3 spells CASSFGRAEKLFF. DNA of the CDR3: TGTGCCAGCAGCTTTGGCAGGGCTGAAAAACTGTTTTTT. Together with reference TRBV7-8 and TRBJ1-4, the CDR3 gives the full variable domain: GAGVSQSPRYKVAKRGQDVALRCDPISGHVSLFWYQQALGQGPEFLTYFQNEAQLDKSGLPSDRFFAERPEGSVSTLKIQRTQQEDSAVYLCASSFGRAEKLFFGSGTQLSVL.

The gene calls are TRBV7-3 and TRBJ2-1, with 7 bases lining up with TRBD2. V dropped 0 bases and J dropped 8; count of bases not matched to a gene: 7. Per the germline V gene, CDR1 is SGHTA and CDR2 is FQGTGA. This CDR3 comprises 15 residues. CDR3 sequence reads: CASSLTSAGRDEQFF. CDR3 bases: TGTGCCAGCAGCTTAACGTCCGCGGGGAGGGATGAGCAGTTCTTC. Filled out from reference TRBV7-3 and TRBJ2-1, the complete variable domain reads GAGVSQTPSNKVTEKGKYVELRCDPISGHTALYWYRQSLGQGPEFLIYFQGTGAADDSGLPNDRFFAVRPEGSVSTLKIQRTERGDSAVYLCASSLTSAGRDEQFFGPGTRLTVL.

The V and J genes are TRBV7-9 and TRBJ2-1; 7 nucleotides match TRBD1. With V trimmed by 5 bases and J by 4 bases, 11 bases remained unmatched. Germline CDR1 and CDR2: SEHNR and FQNEAQ (reference sequence). The CDR3 sequence is 16 residues long. The CDR3 DNA follows: TGTGCCAGCAGCCAAGACAGGGACAACTTATACAATGAGCAGTTCTTC. It translates to CASSQDRDNLYNEQFF.

This clone was observed a single time. The V gene is TRBV9, the J gene TRBJ2-3; D unresolved. V lost 0 bases and J lost 5, with 13 bases in between. Germline assignment: CDR1 SGDLS and CDR2 YYNGEE. The CDR3 is made up of 15 amino acids. CDR3 coding DNA: TGTGCCAGCAGCGTAGAGATTAGCAAGAGAGATACGCAGTATTTT. It encodes CASSVEISKRDTQYF.

The chain couples TRBV4-1 to TRBJ2-1; possible D gene TRBD2, 5 bases. The CDR3 sequence is 13 residues long. V was trimmed by 0 bases and J by 15 bases, leaving 15 bases between them. Germline V lookup: CDR1 MGHRA, CDR2 YSYEKL. This CDR3 is CASSQDTELERFF. DNA for the CDR3: TGCGCCAGCAGCCAAGATACCGAACTAGAAAGGTTCTTC.

V is TRBV5-1 and J is TRBJ2-7; the match to TRBD2 covers 8 bases. There are 14 residues in the CDR3. V was clipped by 4 bases and J by 3 bases; unmatched bases: 6. Germline CDR1 SGHRS, CDR2 YFSETQ. The CDR3 region has the DNA TGCGCCAGCAGCCGGGAGGGGGGGAACTACGAGCAGTACTTC. Translated, it gives CASSREGGNYEQYF.

The chain combines TRBV30 with TRBJ1-6; 9 bases are shared with TRBD1. Trimming took 4 bases from V and 4 from J; bases not matched to a gene: 2. Per the germline V gene, CDR1 is GTSNPN and CDR2 is SVGIG (reference sequence). The CDR3 length is 14 residues. CDR3 coding DNA: TGTGCCTGGACCGGGACAGGGTATAATTCACCCCTCCACTTT. Its protein is CAWTGTGYNSPLHF.

The V gene is TRBV28, the J gene TRBJ2-7; possible D gene TRBD2, 6 bases. The CDR3 loop spans 15 amino acids. Germline loops: CDR1 MDHEN, CDR2 SYDVKM. V lost 7 bases and J lost 0, with 16 bases in between. In nucleotides, the CDR3 is TGTGCCAGCACTCCAACTAGCATCCCCTCCTACGAGCAGTACTTC. Protein sequence: CASTPTSIPSYEQYF.

The gene calls are TRBV28 and TRBJ2-3; D perhaps matches TRBD1 (5 bases). The germline V gene encodes CDR1 MDHEN and CDR2 SYDVKM. Trimming removed 2 bases from V and 5 bases from J, with 11 bases in between. The CDR3 is 14 amino acids. CDR3 in DNA: TGTGCCAGCAGTTTACAGCAGGGCGTAGATACGCAGTATTTT. It codes for CASSLQQGVDTQYF.

The genes are TRBV25-1 and TRBJ2-5; 9 bases align to TRBD1. From germline, CDR1 is MGHDK and CDR2 SYGVNS. The CDR3 runs 17 residues. The V gene end was trimmed by 5 bases and the J gene end by 5 bases; junction bases not matched to a gene: 15. DNA for the CDR3: TGTGCCAGCAGTCCTTTGAGAGGACAGGGGCATAGCGAGACCCAGTACTTC. It translates to CASSPLRGQGHSETQYF.

The chain recombines TRBV7-3 with TRBJ2-5, with 9 bases that match TRBD2. This CDR3 contains 15 residues. V shed 5 bases and J 2 bases; nucleotides not matched to a gene: 6. The germline gives CDR1 SGHTA, CDR2 FQGTGA. In nucleotides, the CDR3 is TGTGCCAGCAGCCCGCCGGGACTAGCACAAGAGACCCAGTACTTC. The encoded protein is CASSPPGLAQETQYF.